This TCR beta chain was documented in a study of OX40 agonist ivuxolimab in advanced cancers. The study's findings and limits: In general, CD8+ T cells held more expanded clones than CD4+ did, on average. The expanded peripheral T cells' antigen specificity was not determined. In the 0.1-3.0 mg/kg groups, partial responders showed among the lowest expansion.

Looked up from germline, CDR1 is ENHRY and CDR2 is SYGVKD. This CDR3 region has 15 residues. The junction had 5 bases not matched to a gene; V was cut back by 0 bases and J by 4 bases. Sequenced by immunoSEQ multiplex PCR; TCRdb stores in-frame clones only, minus some. The table includes tens of thousands of clones, over 70% detected once. Cycle 7 day 1, cycle 4 day 1, and baseline were the timepoints at which blood was sampled. This clone was seen just once. What it binds is not known. The material sequenced was CD4+ or CD8+ T cells sorted from blood, taken in a trial of the OX40 agonist ivuxolimab. The genes are TRBV10-3 and TRBJ1-2, with TRBD1 matching over 7 bases. The clonotype originates from an adult with an advanced solid tumor such as melanoma, head and neck, liver or kidney cancer. In DNA form, the CDR3 reads TGTGCCATCAGTGAGTCTACAAGGGGGCCCTATGGCTACACCTTC. Translating gives CAISESTRGPYGYTF.